The present entry profiles one T cell receptor (beta chain) with its context. TCRdb recomputed calls from the RT-PCR reads with MiXCR, one row per CDR3 protein. The data hold hundreds of thousands of distinct CDR3 sequences, with around 11% observed a single time. This entry is derived from a study of response to subunit inactivated influenza vaccine. The length of the CDR3 is 14 residues. V was pared by 0 bases and J by 2 bases, with 8 bases between. The germline V gene encodes CDR1 SGHTA and CDR2 FQGNSA. These data were also filed under a second study, of T cells expressing NK-cell markers. That investigation notes: The cDNA for TCR beta came from 5'RACE template switching with UMIs. HCMV seropositivity marked seven of the eight sequenced donors; one was seronegative. Expanded NKG2C+ T cell clones were not confirmed as HCMV-specific.

The sequencing used PBMCs from blood, collected on the day of vaccination. The chain recombines TRBV7-2 with TRBJ2-7; D call uncertain. The receptor comes from a man between 50 and 59 years old who received an inactivated influenza vaccine. CDR3 DNA: TGTGCCAGCAGCTTAGCGATAGGCACCTACGAGCAGTACTTC. As protein: CASSLAIGTYEQYF. Together with reference TRBV7-2 and TRBJ2-7, the CDR3 gives the full variable domain: GAGVSQSPSNKVTEKGKDVELRCDPISGHTALYWYRQSLGQGLEFLIYFQGNSAPDKSGLPSDRFSAERTGGSVSTLTIQRTQQEDSAVYLCASSLAIGTYEQYFGPGTRLTVT.